Shown below are 20 T cell receptor beta chains from a single sample sequenced in a study of graft-versus-host responses after intestinal transplantation (dated by TCRdb to the early 2020s). Library preparation used the immunoSEQ multiplex PCR assay. The table was pulled from immuneACCESS by TCRdb, which kept in-frame rearrangements only. Such tables lose some clones; where checked, under half of the loss comes from unresolved V genes, and the rest has no known cause. In all, the sample holds under 45,000 clones, and roughly nine tenths of those were seen once. The ten largest clones take up around 6.9% of the sample. Source: PBMCs, taken almost 270 days after transplant. All receptors derive from a human patient who received an intestinal transplant, so some T cells may come from the graft donor.

The V call is TRBV6-1, the J call TRBJ1-5, with TRBD1 matching over 7 bases. The CDR3 is 13 amino acids. CDR1 is MNHNS, CDR2 SASEGT, per germline. V dropped 3 bases and J dropped 7; count of bases not matched to a gene: 3. The CDR3 loop reads CASSDRDRQPQHF. CDR3 nucleotide sequence: TGTGCCAGCAGTGACCGGGACAGACAGCCCCAGCATTTT.

This sequence joins TRBV6-6 and TRBJ2-4; 7 bases are shared with TRBD2. Germline assignment: CDR1 MNHNY and CDR2 SVGAGI (reference sequence). CDR3 size: 15 residues. Trimming at V came to 0 bases and at J to 9 bases, leaving 8 bases not matched to a gene. The CDR3 spells CASSYSPSGATIQYF. CDR3 DNA sequence: TGTGCCAGCAGTTACTCCCCCAGCGGGGCGACCATTCAGTACTTC.

The chain links TRBV7-3 to TRBJ1-1; D remains unclear. Trimming took off 2 bases at V and 3 bases at J, with 10 bases between the two ends. Germline CDR1 reads SGHTA; CDR2 reads FQGTGA. The CDR3 spans 14 residues. The CDR3 is CASSLSGSHTEAFF. In nucleotides, the CDR3 is TGTGCCAGCAGCTTATCGGGGAGCCACACTGAAGCTTTCTTT.

This clone was found once. V and J are TRBV27 and TRBJ2-3; D gene uncertain. V lost 7 bases and J lost 0, with 2 bases in between. The CDR3 is 11 residues long. Germline V gene lookup returns CDR1 MNHEY and CDR2 SMNVEV (reference sequence). CDR3 DNA sequence: TGTGCCAGCATCAGCACAGATACGCAGTATTTT. Translating gives CASISTDTQYF.

The J gene is TRBJ2-3, the V gene TRBV7-2, with TRBD2 matching 9 bases. V dropped 5 bases and J dropped 4; count of bases not matched to a gene: 7. There are 15 residues in the CDR3. CDR1 and CDR2 from the germline V gene are SGHTA and FQGNSA. The CDR3 spells CASSQTSGGSDTQYF. CDR3 coding DNA: TGTGCCAGCAGCCAGACTAGCGGAGGGTCAGATACGCAGTATTTT.

V usage is TRBV25-1 and J usage is TRBJ2-3, with TRBD1 as a possible D gene (6 bases). The V end lost 4 bases, the J end lost 2 bases, and 16 bases lay between the germline ends. Looked up from germline, CDR1 is MGHDK and CDR2 is SYGVNS. CDR3 length: 16 amino acids. DNA for the CDR3: TGTGCCAGCAGTGGTTTATGGGGGCAGTTCACAGATACGCAGTATTTT. It yields the protein CASSGLWGQFTDTQYF.

This chain links TRBV7-2 with TRBJ1-1, with D tentatively TRBD1 (5 bases). The CDR3 runs to 14 residues. V lost 1 base and J lost 6, with 12 bases in between. Germline loops: CDR1 SGHTA, CDR2 FQGNSA. The CDR3 nucleotides read TGTGCCAGCAGCTTAGTCCAGGGTGGGGCTGAAGCTTTCTTT. Protein sequence: CASSLVQGGAEAFF.

V and J are TRBV9 and TRBJ1-2, with D tentatively TRBD1 (6 bases). Germline V gene lookup returns CDR1 SGDLS and CDR2 YYNGEE. Trimming cost V 4 bases and J 4 bases, with 14 bases left between them. The CDR3 runs to 14 residues. The CDR3 sequence: CASSPPGGAYGYTF. For the CDR3, the DNA is TGTGCCAGCAGCCCCCCGGGGGGCGCCTATGGCTACACCTTC. Based on the CDR3 plus reference TRBV9 and TRBJ1-2, the full variable domain is DSGVTQTPKHLITATGQRVTLRCSPRSGDLSVYWYQQSLDQGLQFLIQYYNGEERAKGNILERFSAQQFPDLHSELNLSSLELGDSALYFCASSPPGGAYGYTFGSGTRLTVV.

The chain joins TRBV12-5 to TRBJ2-3; D is unclear. There are 13 residues in the CDR3. Per germline, CDR1 LGHNT and CDR2 FRNRAP. Trimming pared 3 bases from V and 2 bases from J, leaving 6 bases between. CDR3 sequence (DNA): TGTGCTAGTGGTTTAGAGACCACAGATACGCAGTATTTT. This gives the protein CASGLETTDTQYF.

This clone was picked up one time. V and J are TRBV11-3 and TRBJ1-6; 9 positions match TRBD1. The CDR3 length is 18 residues. Germline V gene sequence: CDR1 SGHNT, CDR2 YENEEA. J gave up 0 bases and V 5 bases, and 8 bases lay outside the gene matches. DNA for the CDR3: TGTGCCAGCAGCCGGGACAGGGTAAAGAGCTCCTATAATTCACCCCTCCACTTT. It yields the protein CASSRDRVKSSYNSPLHF.

The chain combines TRBV10-3 with TRBJ2-3, with 9 bases fitting TRBD2. In germline, CDR1 is ENHRY, CDR2 SYGVKD. This CDR3 contains 18 residues. Losses at the gene ends were 0 bases for V and 5 bases for J; bases not matched to a gene: 12. The CDR3: CAISESRASGVQGDTQYF. The CDR3 region has the DNA TGTGCCATCAGTGAGTCAAGGGCTAGCGGGGTGCAGGGAGATACGCAGTATTTT.

This clone was seen just once. This chain connects TRBV11-2 to TRBJ1-1; possible D gene TRBD1, 5 bases. Trimming left V 2 bases short and J 9 bases short, with 22 bases between. Germline lookup yields CDR1 SGHAT and CDR2 FQNNGV. The CDR3 is 16 amino acids. CDR3 sequence: CASSLSYPSTETQAFF. CDR3 sequence (DNA): TGTGCCAGCAGCTTATCCTACCCTTCGACAGAAACCCAAGCTTTCTTT. The whole variable domain, filled in from reference TRBV11-2 and TRBJ1-1, reads EAGVAQSPRYKIIEKRQSVAFWCNPISGHATLYWYQQILGQGPKLLIQFQNNGVVDDSQLPKDRFSAERLKGVDSTLKIQPAKLEDSAVYLCASSLSYPSTETQAFFGQGTRLTVV.

This clone has a single count. At one of its ends the junction is not consistent with the germline gene, which may arise from a read error. The chain combines TRBV4-1 with TRBJ1-2; 7 bases line up with TRBD1. The CDR3 extends over 16 amino acids. Germline lookup yields CDR1 MGHRA and CDR2 YSYEKL. The CDR3 protein is CASSQPWTGLTGGYTF. CDR3 DNA sequence: TGTGCCAGCAGCCAACCCTGGACAGGACTCACGGGAGGCTACACCTTC.

This chain joins TRBV11-1 and TRBJ1-1; D is undetermined. This CDR3 is 13 amino acids long. The V gene lost 4 bases and the J gene lost 3 bases, with 9 bases spanning the gap. CDR1 is SGHAT and CDR2 is FQDESV in the germline V gene (reference sequence). For the CDR3, the DNA is TGTGCCAGCAGCTGGCGCGGGGACACTGAAGCTTTCTTT. Translating gives CASSWRGDTEAFF. The full variable domain, completed using reference TRBV11-1 and TRBJ1-1, is EAEVAQSPRYKITEKSQAVAFWCDPISGHATLYWYRQILGQGPELLVQFQDESVVDDSQLPKDRFSAERLKGVDSTLKIQPAELGDSAMYLCASSWRGDTEAFFGQGTRLTVV.

The rearrangement uses TRBV5-4 and TRBJ1-2; D gene ambiguous. V was trimmed by 2 bases and J by 3 bases, leaving 11 bases between them. The CDR3 is made up of 14 amino acids. Germline loops: CDR1 SGHNT, CDR2 YYREEE (reference sequence). The CDR3 sequence: CASSFGVPDYGYTF. The CDR3 bases are TGTGCCAGCAGCTTCGGGGTCCCCGACTATGGCTACACCTTC.

Note on this clone: Distinct nucleotide sequences in the sample also encode this CDR3. The V gene is TRBV6-1, the J gene TRBJ2-5; possibly TRBD2 for D (6 bases). Germline V lookup: CDR1 MNHNS, CDR2 SASEGT. The CDR3 totals 14 residues. V lost 3 bases, J lost 4 bases, and 12 bases lay in between. In nucleotides, the CDR3 is TGTGCCAGCAGTGAGGGTCGGGACTTAGAGACCCAGTACTTC. Its protein product is CASSEGRDLETQYF.

The V gene is TRBV10-3, the J gene TRBJ2-5, with TRBD2 matching over 7 bases. The V gene end was trimmed by 4 bases and the J gene end by 2 bases; junction bases not matched to a gene: 10. The CDR3 spans 16 residues. The germline gives CDR1 ENHRY, CDR2 SYGVKD. Written as DNA, the CDR3 is TGTGCCATCAGTGGGTTAGGCGGGGGTCAGCAAGAGACCCAGTACTTC. This sequence encodes CAISGLGGGQQETQYF.

The V call is TRBV4-1, the J call TRBJ1-4; no clear D gene. The CDR3 is 16 amino acids. V gave up 1 base and J gave up 0 bases, with 9 bases separating them. Germline V gene lookup returns CDR1 MGHRA and CDR2 YSYEKL. CDR3: CASSQGARSTNEKLFF. Written as DNA, the CDR3 is TGCGCCAGCAGCCAAGGGGCCCGGTCAACTAATGAAAAACTGTTTTTT.

The genes are TRBV6-5 and TRBJ2-3; the D gene is possibly TRBD1 (5 bases). In germline, CDR1 is MNHEY, CDR2 SVGAGI. The V gene lost 6 bases and the J gene lost 6 bases, with 16 bases spanning the gap. This CDR3 is built from 14 residues. The CDR3 DNA sequence: TGTGCCAGCAGCCGCCCCTCTGGGGCCGATACGCAGTATTTT. As protein: CASSRPSGADTQYF.

V gene TRBV11-3 combines with J gene TRBJ1-1; D not certain. Trimming shortened V by 6 bases and J by 6 bases, and 14 bases separated the two germline ends. The CDR3 spans 13 residues. Germline V gene sequence: CDR1 SGHNT, CDR2 YENEEA. This CDR3 is CASSRPGSPEAFF. CDR3 coding DNA: TGTGCCAGCAGTCGTCCGGGGTCGCCTGAAGCTTTCTTT.